The 16 T cell receptor beta chains in this list originate from one sample, sequenced in a study of shared clonotypes between healthy human individuals. Sequenced by immunoSEQ multiplex PCR; TCRdb stores in-frame clones only, minus some. This table holds some 2.4 million clones, roughly 93% found once. The sample comprised naive CD4+ T cells from PBMCs. Subset described: CD45RA+ positively selected. The receptors shown here come from a man younger than 30 in good health. Some clones in this sample may be carry-over from other donors' samples.

The V and J genes are TRBV27 and TRBJ1-4; possibly TRBD1 for D (5 bases). Deletions cut 5 bases from V and 4 bases from J, with 23 bases between. From germline, CDR1 is MNHEY and CDR2 SMNVEV (reference sequence). This CDR3 has 18 residues. The CDR3 here is CASSPRGLVGQVNEKLFF. The CDR3 DNA sequence: TGTGCCAGCAGTCCACGCGGTTTGGTGGGGCAGGTTAATGAAAAACTGTTTTTT.

This sequence joins TRBV9 and TRBJ2-3; perhaps TRBD2 as D (5 bases). CDR3 length: 16 residues. V was clipped by 1 base and J by 0 bases, with 12 bases between them. Germline V gives CDR1 SGDLS, CDR2 YYNGEE. This CDR3 is CASSVRAGISTDTQYF. DNA for the CDR3: TGTGCCAGCAGCGTACGGGCGGGTATAAGCACAGATACGCAGTATTTT.

This rearrangement joins TRBV30 to TRBJ2-1, with D uncertain. Germline values: CDR1 GTSNPN, CDR2 SVGIG (reference sequence). The CDR3 is 13 residues long. The V end was cut by 3 bases, the J end by 2 bases, with 8 bases between. CDR3 amino acids: CAWSRVPYNEQFF. The CDR3 bases are TGTGCCTGGAGCCGGGTCCCCTACAATGAGCAGTTCTTC.

This clone was counted once. This chain uses TRBV11-2 with TRBJ1-1, with D possibly matching TRBD1 (6 bases). The CDR3 is 16 amino acids. Germline CDR1 is SGHAT and CDR2 is FQNNGV. V shed 0 bases and J shed 0 bases, with 11 bases lying between them. CDR3 region: CASSLERGGLNTEAFF. CDR3 coding DNA: TGTGCCAGCAGCTTAGAAAGGGGGGGACTGAACACTGAAGCTTTCTTT. Supplemented by reference TRBV11-2 and TRBJ1-1, the full variable domain reads EAGVAQSPRYKIIEKRQSVAFWCNPISGHATLYWYQQILGQGPKLLIQFQNNGVVDDSQLPKDRFSAERLKGVDSTLKIQPAKLEDSAVYLCASSLERGGLNTEAFFGQGTRLTVV.

Comments on this clone: Other DNA sequences of this sample code for an identical CDR3. The gene calls are TRBV6-5 and TRBJ2-3, with TRBD2 matching over 7 bases. Trimming at V came to 5 bases and at J to 3 bases, leaving 2 bases not matched to a gene. Germline V gene lookup returns CDR1 MNHEY and CDR2 SVGAGI. The CDR3 is made up of 13 amino acids. The CDR3 protein is CASSRGGTDTQYF. The CDR3 region has the DNA TGTGCCAGCAGTAGGGGAGGGACAGATACGCAGTATTTT.

This chain joins TRBV5-8 and TRBJ1-5; perhaps TRBD1 as D (6 bases). The CDR3 sequence is 16 residues long. V was clipped by 4 bases and J by 2 bases, with 16 bases between them. Germline V gene data show CDR1 as SGHTS and CDR2 as YDEGEE. The CDR3 bases are TGTGCCAGCAGCCATCGGAGGGGGGTTGGCAATCAGCCCCAGCATTTT. This gives the protein CASSHRRGVGNQPQHF.

The chain links TRBV27 to TRBJ2-7; TRBD1 agrees at 10 bases. V was pared by 8 bases and J by 6 bases, with 10 bases of the junction left unmatched. Germline V CDR1 and CDR2: MNHEY, SMNVEV (reference sequence). The CDR3 runs 14 residues. The CDR3 reads CASGNRQGAGEQYF. In DNA form, the CDR3 reads TGTGCCAGCGGAAACCGACAGGGGGCTGGCGAGCAGTACTTC.

V usage is TRBV4-2 and J usage is TRBJ1-3; a possible D gene is TRBD1 (6 bases). The CDR3 length is 17 residues. Germline V CDR1 and CDR2: LGHNA, YNFKEQ. The V and J ends lost 0 bases and 0 bases respectively, with 12 bases between them. CDR3 nucleotides: TGTGCCAGCAGCCAAGAGGGAGGGGGGTACTCTGGAAACACCATATATTTT. The encoded protein is CASSQEGGGYSGNTIYF.

The CDR3 coding sequence is TGTGCCAGCTCCCTCCCCCCCCCACAGGGAACCCCCAGCTACGAGCAGTACTTC. It encodes CASSLPPPQGTPSYEQYF. The rearrangement links TRBV27 to TRBJ2-7; perhaps TRBD1 as D (6 bases). This CDR3 spans 18 amino acids. V lost 8 bases and J lost 3, with 29 bases in between. CDR1 MNHEY and CDR2 SMNVEV come from the germline V gene (reference sequence).

The J gene is TRBJ1-5, the V gene TRBV28; TRBD1 matches at 7 bases. This CDR3 contains 17 residues. With V trimmed by 3 bases and J by 0 bases, 8 bases remained unmatched. Looked up from germline, CDR1 is MDHEN and CDR2 is SYDVKM. The CDR3 loop is CASSFRQGVSSNQPQHF. The CDR3 coding sequence is TGTGCCAGCAGTTTTCGGCAGGGGGTTTCTAGCAATCAGCCCCAGCATTTT.

This chain links TRBV2 with TRBJ1-1; possible D gene TRBD1, 5 bases. V was cut by 3 bases and J by 7 bases, with 12 bases left in between. The germline V gene encodes CDR1 SNHLY and CDR2 FYNNEI. The CDR3 is made up of 13 amino acids. As DNA, the CDR3 is TGTGCCAGCAGTGAGGGCGGGGCATTTGAAGCTTTCTTT. Protein product: CASSEGGAFEAFF.

V gene TRBV30 combines with J gene TRBJ1-5, with D unresolved. The CDR3 loop spans 16 amino acids. CDR1 GTSNPN and CDR2 SVGIG come from the germline V gene (reference sequence). V was pared by 2 bases and J by 0 bases, with 14 bases between. The CDR3 spells CAWSRPRGYSNQPQHF. As DNA, the CDR3 is TGTGCCTGGAGTAGACCTCGCGGATATAGCAATCAGCCCCAGCATTTT.

The V gene is TRBV28, the J gene TRBJ1-5; D not resolved. Trimming took off 2 bases at V and 7 bases at J, with 12 bases between the two ends. Germline CDR1 reads MDHEN; CDR2 reads SYDVKM. CDR3 size: 14 residues. The CDR3 DNA sequence: TGTGCCAGCAGTTTAACGCAGTTCGGGCAGCCCCAGCATTTT. Amino acids: CASSLTQFGQPQHF. Full variable domain (outside the CDR3, taken from reference TRBV28 and TRBJ1-5): DVKVTQSSRYLVKRTGEKVFLECVQDMDHENMFWYRQDPGLGLRLIYFSYDVKMKEKGDIPEGYSVSREKKERFSLILESASTNQTSMYLCASSLTQFGQPQHFGDGTRLSIL.

The chain carries TRBV5-4 and TRBJ1-4; 7 bases agree with TRBD1. The CDR3 contains 14 residues. Trimming removed 7 bases from V and 7 bases from J; junction bases left unmatched: 10. Germline V gene lookup returns CDR1 SGHNT and CDR2 YYREEE (reference sequence). The CDR3 nucleotides are TGTGCCAGCGGGACCGGGACAGTGAGTGAAAAACTGTTTTTT. This translates into CASGTGTVSEKLFF. Using reference TRBV5-4 and TRBJ1-4 for the parts outside the CDR3, the full variable domain is ETGVTQSPTHLIKTRGQQVTLRCSSQSGHNTVSWYQQALGQGPQFIFQYYREEENGRGNFPPRFSGLQFPNYSSELNVNALELDDSALYLCASGTGTVSEKLFFGSGTQLSVL.

The table lists this clone with a count of one. This chain connects TRBV30 to TRBJ2-7, with a weak D call TRBD2 (6 bases). With 4 bases removed from V and 5 bases from J, the gap between germline ends came to 21 bases. CDR3 length: 15 residues. Germline V CDR1 and CDR2: GTSNPN, SVGIG (reference sequence). The CDR3 sequence is CAWMNWRRAENEQYF. In DNA, the CDR3 is TGTGCCTGGATGAATTGGAGGAGGGCGGAAAACGAGCAGTACTTC.

This clone appeared once. The same CDR3 is also encoded by other DNA sequences in this sample. The gene calls are TRBV19 and TRBJ2-7, with TRBD2 matching 9 bases. Unmatched junction bases numbered 3, after V lost 6 bases and J lost 0 bases. CDR1 is LNHDA, CDR2 SQIVND, per germline (reference sequence). CDR3 size: 14 residues. DNA for the CDR3: TGTGCCAGTAGCCTGACTAGCGGCTCCTACGAGCAGTACTTC. Amino acid sequence: CASSLTSGSYEQYF. The full variable domain, in which reference TRBV19 and TRBJ2-7 provide the parts outside the CDR3, is DGGITQSPKYLFRKEGQNVTLSCEQNLNHDAMYWYRQDPGQGLRLIYYSQIVNDFQKGDIAEGYSVSREKKESFPLTVTSAQKNPTAFYLCASSLTSGSYEQYFGPGTRLTVT.